This section outlines one TCR beta chain sequence together with its context. This sample was included in a study of CD8 T cells in Susac syndrome. In blood CD8+ and CD4+ T cells, TCR beta underwent sequencing. Trimming took off 2 bases at V and 5 bases at J, with 4 bases between the two ends. Germline V gene data show CDR1 as ENHRY and CDR2 as SYGVKD. CDR3 length equals 12 residues. With random hexamers, 0.5 to 1 ug RNA was reverse transcribed. Across 54 Vbeta and 13 Jbeta, TCR beta CDR3 was amplified with immunoSEQ multiplex PCR. TCRdb passed the immunoSEQ multiplex PCR reads through MiXCR, listing each CDR3 protein once. Of 160,000 or so distinct CDR3 sequences in the sample, around 95% are singletons; the top ten hold less than 0.2%.

The chain uses TRBV10-3 and TRBJ1-5; D remains ambiguous. Sequencing was performed on CD8+ T cells from PBMCs. This TCR came from a human donor with multiple sclerosis. CDR3 sequence (DNA): TGTGCCATCAGTGAGGGGGATCAGCCCCAGCATTTT. It translates to CAISEGDQPQHF.